This T cell receptor beta chain was captured in a study of human T cells and chemical hapten exposure. The time point is: pre-sensitization, week 0. The treatment here: therapeutic diphenylcyclopropenone sensitization with weekly scalp DPC. Ahead of applying each patch test, blood was sampled. TCRdb independently ran MiXCR on the RACE reads; one entry per CDR3 protein. The sample consists of 350,000 to 400,000 distinct CDR3 sequences, less than 6.5% of them appearing once. This clonotype was seen many times. This TCR was recovered from a woman aged 45-65 years with alopecia areata. Some clones in this sample may be carry-over from other donors' samples. Specimen: whole blood, collected in connection with sensitization to the hapten diphenylcyclopropenone (DPC).

CDR3 protein: CATTSRTSHEQYF. The CDR3 DNA sequence: TGTGCCACCACTAGCCGGACATCCCACGAGCAGTACTTC. The V gene is TRBV6-5, the J gene TRBJ2-7, with a tentative D call TRBD2 (6 bases). CDR3 length: 13 residues. Germline CDR1 is MNHEY and CDR2 is SVGAGI. The V gene lost 10 bases and the J gene lost 5 bases, with 18 bases spanning the gap.